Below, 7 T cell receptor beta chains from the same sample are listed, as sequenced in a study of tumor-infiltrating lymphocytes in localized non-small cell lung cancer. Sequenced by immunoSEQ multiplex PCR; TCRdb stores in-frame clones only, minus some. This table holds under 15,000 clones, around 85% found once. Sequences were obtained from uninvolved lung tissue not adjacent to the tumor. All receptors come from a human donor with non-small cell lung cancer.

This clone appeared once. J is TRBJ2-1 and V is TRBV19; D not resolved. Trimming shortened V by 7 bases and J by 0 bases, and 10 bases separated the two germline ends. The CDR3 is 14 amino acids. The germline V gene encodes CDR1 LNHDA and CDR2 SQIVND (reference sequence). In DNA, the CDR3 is TGTGCCAGTAAGGCAAGCCACTCCTACAATGAGCAGTTCTTC. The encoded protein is CASKASHSYNEQFF.

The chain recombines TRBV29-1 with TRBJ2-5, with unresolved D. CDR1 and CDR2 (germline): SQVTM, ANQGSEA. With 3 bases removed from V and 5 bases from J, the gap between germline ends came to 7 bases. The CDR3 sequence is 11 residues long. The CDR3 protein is CSVEDLETQYF. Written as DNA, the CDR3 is TGCAGCGTTGAGGATTTGGAGACCCAGTACTTC. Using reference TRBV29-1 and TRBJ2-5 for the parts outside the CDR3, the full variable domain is SAVISQKPSRDICQRGTSLTIQCQVDSQVTMMFWYRQQPGQSLTLIATANQGSEATYESGFVIDKFPISRPNLTFSTLTVSNMSPEDSSIYLCSVEDLETQYFGPGTRLLVL.

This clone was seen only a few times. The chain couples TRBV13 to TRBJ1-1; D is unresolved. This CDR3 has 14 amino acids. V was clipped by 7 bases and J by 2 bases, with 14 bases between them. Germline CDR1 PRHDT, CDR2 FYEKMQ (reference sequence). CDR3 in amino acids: CASIALKGNTEAFF. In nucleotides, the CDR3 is TGTGCCAGCATTGCCCTCAAGGGAAACACTGAAGCTTTCTTT.

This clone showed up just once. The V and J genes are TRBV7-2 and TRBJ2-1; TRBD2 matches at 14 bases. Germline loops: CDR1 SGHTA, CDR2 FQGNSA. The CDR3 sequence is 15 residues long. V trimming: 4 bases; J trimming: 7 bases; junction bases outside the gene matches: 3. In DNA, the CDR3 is TGTGCCAGCAGCTCGGGACTAGCGGGGGTAAATGAGCAGTTCTTC. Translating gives CASSSGLAGVNEQFF.

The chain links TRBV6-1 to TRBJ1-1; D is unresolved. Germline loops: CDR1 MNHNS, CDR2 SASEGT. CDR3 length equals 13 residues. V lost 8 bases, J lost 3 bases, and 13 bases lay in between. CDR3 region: CASRLGGDTEAFF. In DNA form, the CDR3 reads TGTGCCAGCCGGTTGGGTGGGGACACTGAAGCTTTCTTT.

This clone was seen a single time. The CDR3 DNA follows: TGTGCCAGCAGTGAAGATACAGGGGCGAACACTGAAGCTTTCTTT. Protein: CASSEDTGANTEAFF. V usage is TRBV6-1 and J usage is TRBJ1-1, with TRBD1 matching over 7 bases. The germline gives CDR1 MNHNS, CDR2 SASEGT. The junction had 3 bases not matched to a gene; V was cut back by 1 base and J by 1 base. This CDR3 comprises 15 residues.

The CDR3 region is CASSTDSGGRTEAFF. The CDR3 DNA reads as TGTGCCAGCTCAACCGACTCAGGGGGCCGCACTGAAGCTTTCTTT. This rearrangement joins TRBV18 to TRBJ1-1, with 8 nucleotides matching TRBD1. This CDR3 comprises 15 residues. With V trimmed by 5 bases and J by 4 bases, 9 bases remained unmatched. The germline V gene has CDR1 KGHSH and CDR2 LQKENI. The full variable domain, with the rest looked up from reference TRBV18 and TRBJ1-1, is NAGVMQNPRHLVRRRGQEARLRCSPMKGHSHVYWYRQLPEEGLKFMVYLQKENIIDESGMPKERFSAEFPKEGPSILRIQQVVRGDSAAYFCASSTDSGGRTEAFFGQGTRLTVV.